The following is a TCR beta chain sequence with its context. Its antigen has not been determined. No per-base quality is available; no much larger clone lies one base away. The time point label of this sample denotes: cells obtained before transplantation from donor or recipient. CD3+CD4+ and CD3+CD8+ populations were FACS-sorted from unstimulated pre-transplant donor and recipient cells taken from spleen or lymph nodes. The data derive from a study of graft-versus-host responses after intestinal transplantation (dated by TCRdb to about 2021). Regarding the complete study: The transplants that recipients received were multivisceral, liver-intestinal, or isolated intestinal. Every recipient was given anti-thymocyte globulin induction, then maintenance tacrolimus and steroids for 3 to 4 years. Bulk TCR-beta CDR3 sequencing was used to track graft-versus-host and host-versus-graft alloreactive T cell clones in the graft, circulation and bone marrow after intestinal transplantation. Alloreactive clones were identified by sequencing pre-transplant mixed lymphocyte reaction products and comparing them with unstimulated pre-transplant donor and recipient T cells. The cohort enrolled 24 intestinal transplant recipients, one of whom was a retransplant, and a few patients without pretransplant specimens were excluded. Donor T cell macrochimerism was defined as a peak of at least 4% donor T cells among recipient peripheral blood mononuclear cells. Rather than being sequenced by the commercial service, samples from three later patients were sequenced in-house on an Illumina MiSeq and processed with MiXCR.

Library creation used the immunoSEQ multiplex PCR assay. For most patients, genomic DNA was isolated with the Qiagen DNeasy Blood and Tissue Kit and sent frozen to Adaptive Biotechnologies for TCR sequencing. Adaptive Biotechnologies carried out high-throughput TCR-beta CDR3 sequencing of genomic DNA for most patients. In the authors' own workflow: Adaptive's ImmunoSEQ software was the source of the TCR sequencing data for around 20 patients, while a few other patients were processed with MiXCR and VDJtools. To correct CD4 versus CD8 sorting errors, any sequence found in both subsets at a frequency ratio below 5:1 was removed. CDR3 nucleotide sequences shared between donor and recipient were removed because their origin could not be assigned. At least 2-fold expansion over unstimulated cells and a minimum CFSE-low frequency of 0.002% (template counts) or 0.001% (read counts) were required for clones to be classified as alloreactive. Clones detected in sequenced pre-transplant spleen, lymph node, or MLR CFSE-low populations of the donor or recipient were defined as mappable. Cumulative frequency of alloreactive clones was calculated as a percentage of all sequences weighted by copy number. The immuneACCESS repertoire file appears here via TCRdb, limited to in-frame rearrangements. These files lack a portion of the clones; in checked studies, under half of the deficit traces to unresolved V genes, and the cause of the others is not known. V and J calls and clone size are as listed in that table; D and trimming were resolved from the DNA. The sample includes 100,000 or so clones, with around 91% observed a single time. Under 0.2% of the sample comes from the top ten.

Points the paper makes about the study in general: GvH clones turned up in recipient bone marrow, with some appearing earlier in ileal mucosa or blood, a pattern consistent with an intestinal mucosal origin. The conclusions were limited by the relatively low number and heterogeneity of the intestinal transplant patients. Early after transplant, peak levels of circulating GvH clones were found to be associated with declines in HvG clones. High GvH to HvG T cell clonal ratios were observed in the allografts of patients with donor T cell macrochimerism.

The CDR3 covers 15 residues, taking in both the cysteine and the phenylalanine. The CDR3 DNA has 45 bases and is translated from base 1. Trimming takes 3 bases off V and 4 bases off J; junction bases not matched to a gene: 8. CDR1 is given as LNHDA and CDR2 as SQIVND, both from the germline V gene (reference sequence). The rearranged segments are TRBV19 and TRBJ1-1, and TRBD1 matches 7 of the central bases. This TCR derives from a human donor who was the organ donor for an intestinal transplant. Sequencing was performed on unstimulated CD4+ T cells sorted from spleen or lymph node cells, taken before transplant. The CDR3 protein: CASSIGDRVGTEAFF. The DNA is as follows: TGTGCCAGTAGTATCGGAGACAGGGTCGGCACTGAAGCTTTCTTT.